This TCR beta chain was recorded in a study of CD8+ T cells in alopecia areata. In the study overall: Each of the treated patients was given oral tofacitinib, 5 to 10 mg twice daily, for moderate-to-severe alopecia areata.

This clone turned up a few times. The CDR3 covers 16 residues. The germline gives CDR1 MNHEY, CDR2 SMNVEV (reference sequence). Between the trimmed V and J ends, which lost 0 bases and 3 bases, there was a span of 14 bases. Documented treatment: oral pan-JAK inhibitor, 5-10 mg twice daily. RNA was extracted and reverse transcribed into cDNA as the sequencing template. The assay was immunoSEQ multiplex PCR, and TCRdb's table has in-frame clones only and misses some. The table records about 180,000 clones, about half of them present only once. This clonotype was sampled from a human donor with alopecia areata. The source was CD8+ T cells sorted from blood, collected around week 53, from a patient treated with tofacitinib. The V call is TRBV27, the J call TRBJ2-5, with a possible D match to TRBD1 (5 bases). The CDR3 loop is CASSLSLGRDEETQYF. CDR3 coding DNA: TGTGCCAGCAGTTTATCGCTCGGCAGGGATGAAGAGACCCAGTACTTC.